The 4 T cell receptor beta chains below all came from one sample that was sequenced in a study of blood T cell repertoires in COVID-19. Profiled with immunoSEQ multiplex PCR; TCRdb holds only in-frame clones, not every one. Of 100,000 or so clones listed, roughly nine tenths are singletons. Sequencing was carried out using peripheral blood. The receptors were gathered from a woman of 80 years or more with acute or convalescent COVID-19.

This clone was seen a few times. The chain has TRBV2 and TRBJ1-5; 7 nucleotides match TRBD1. Germline lookup yields CDR1 SNHLY and CDR2 FYNNEI. With 6 bases clipped from V and 7 bases from J, the junction kept 15 bases outside the gene matches. The CDR3 extends over 16 amino acids. As DNA, the CDR3 is TGTGCCAGCAGGAGCGTGGGCACAGGGGTGAGGCAGCCCCAGCATTTT. This translates into CASRSVGTGVRQPQHF.

This sequence joins TRBV6-2 or TRBV6-3 and TRBJ1-5; D remains unclear. Germline loops: CDR1 MNHEY, CDR2 SVGEGT. V gave up 0 bases and J gave up 1 base, with 13 bases separating them. The CDR3 sequence is 17 residues long. CDR3 region: CASSYSRGGGSNQPQHF. CDR3 DNA: TGTGCCAGCAGTTACTCGAGAGGCGGTGGGAGCAATCAGCCCCAGCATTTT.

This chain connects TRBV30 to TRBJ1-1; D is uncertain. CDR1 is GTSNPN, CDR2 SVGIG, per germline (reference sequence). The CDR3 loop spans 13 amino acids. Between the trimmed V and J ends, which lost 8 bases and 1 base, there was a span of 14 bases. The CDR3 DNA reads as TGTGCCGGCACCAAACAGAAGAACACTGAAGCTTTCTTT. Protein product: CAGTKQKNTEAFF. Full variable domain (outside the CDR3, taken from reference TRBV30 and TRBJ1-1): SQTIHQWPATLVQPVGSPLSLECTVEGTSNPNLYWYRQAAGRGLQLLFYSVGIGQISSEVPQNLSASRPQDRQFILSSKKLLLSDSGFYLCAGTKQKNTEAFFGQGTRLTVV.

The CDR3 coding sequence is TGTGCCATCAGTAAAGGACAGGCACAAGAGACCCAGTACTTC. It codes for CAISKGQAQETQYF. The chain carries TRBV10-3 and TRBJ2-5; 7 bases map to TRBD1. CDR3 length equals 14 residues. The J segment lost 2 bases and the V segment lost 5 bases, leaving 5 bases of the junction unmatched. Germline V lookup: CDR1 ENHRY, CDR2 SYGVKD.